This is a list of T cell receptor beta chains from one sample in a study of shared clonotypes between healthy human individuals. The repertoire was sequenced with immunoSEQ multiplex PCR; TCRdb's copy has only in-frame clones and lacks some. The sample has under 550,000 clones, 90% to 96% seen once; the top ten hold under 0.06%. The sample comprised naive CD4+ T cells sorted from blood. These receptors all stem from a young woman in good health. The CDR3 runs from the conserved cysteine through the conserved F or W. A D gene is named only where the DNA matches it firmly. Only some rows state a clone size, as once, few, many or a class for expanded clones.

TRBV18,-,-,TRBJ1-1,TGTGCCAGCTCACCATATGGGTGGGGGGGCTCTGAAGCTTTCTTT,CASSPYGWGGSEAFF
TRBV18,-,-,TRBJ2-7,TGTGCCAGCTCACCCCTACCAGGACCCTCCTACGAGCAGTACTTC,CASSPLPGPSYEQYF
TRBV5-1,-,TRBD1,TRBJ2-7,TGCGCCAGCAGCTTAACCACAGGGGGCGCAAGCCACGAGCAGTACTTC,CASSLTTGGASHEQYF
TRBV25-1,-,-,TRBJ1-2,TGTGCCAGCAGTGGGATACAGGGAGGCCCCTATGGCTACACCTTC,CASSGIQGGPYGYTF
TRBV7-6,-,-,TRBJ2-1,TGTGCCAGCAGCCCCGGACTTAGTCGCGATGAGCAGTTCTTC,CASSPGLSRDEQFF
TRBV25-1,once,TRBD1,TRBJ1-4,TGTGCCAGCAGTGGAGACTCTGGGACAGGGATGGGGGAGGAAAAACTGTTTTTT,CASSGDSGTGMGEEKLFF
TRBV18,-,-,TRBJ1-1,TGTGCCAGCTCAAAGTCTCGGGGAGCCAACACTGAAGCTTTCTTT,CASSKSRGANTEAFF
TRBV2,-,TRBD2,TRBJ2-5,TGTGCCAGCAGTCTTACTAGCGGGAGGGCCGTCGTAGGGGAGACCCAGTACTTC,CASSLTSGRAVVGETQYF
TRBV5-1,-,TRBD2,TRBJ2-2,TGCGCCAGTTCTAGCGGGAGACCCGGGGAGCTGTTTTTT,CASSSGRPGELFF
TRBV7-6,-,-,TRBJ2-6,TGTGCCAGCAGCCCTATTGGGGGGGCCAACGTCCTGACTTTC,CASSPIGGANVLTF
TRBV9,-,TRBD2,TRBJ2-5,TGTGCCAGCAGCATGGGACTAGCGGGCGAAGAGACCCAGTACTTC,CASSMGLAGEETQYF
TRBV4-1,-,TRBD2,TRBJ2-3,TGCGCCAGCAGCCAAAACGAACTAGCGGCCTTTGATGCAGATACGCAGTATTTT,CASSQNELAAFDADTQYF
TRBV9,-,-,TRBJ2-7,TGTGCCAGCAGCGTAGGAAACTCTGCTGACGAGCAGTACTTC,CASSVGNSADEQYF
TRBV19,-,-,TRBJ2-1,TGTGCCAGTAGTATGGAGATCGGCACTGAGCAGTTCTTC,CASSMEIGTEQFF
TRBV30,-,-,TRBJ1-2,TGTGCCTGGAGTGTTAGGAGTTCTGGCTACACCTTC,CAWSVRSSGYTF
TRBV18,-,TRBD2,TRBJ2-3,TGTGCCAGCTCACCACCGTTGGCTAGCGGGAGGGATACGCAGTATTTT,CASSPPLASGRDTQYF
TRBV1,-,-,TRBJ1-2,TGCACCAGCAGACGACCCGTTGTGCGAAAGACCTATGGCTACACCTTC,CTSRRPVVRKTYGYTF
TRBV6-5,-,-,TRBJ2-5,TGTGCCAGCAGTTACTCTTACAGTGAGACCCAGTACTTC,CASSYSYSETQYF
TRBV27,-,-,TRBJ2-1,TGTGCCAGCAGTAACCAGGGATCCTCCTACAATGAGCAGTTCTTC,CASSNQGSSYNEQFF
TRBV7-9,-,-,TRBJ1-4,TGTGCCAGCAGCCGATGGGACGCAACTAATGAAAAACTGTTTTTT,CASSRWDATNEKLFF
TRBV2,-,TRBD1,TRBJ1-2,TGTGCCAGCAGTGTTTCCGGGACAGGTCCCACCTTC,CASSVSGTGPTF
TRBV6-6,-,-,TRBJ1-2,TGTGCCAGCAGTCGGGACGGGAACTATGGCTACACCTTC,CASSRDGNYGYTF